Following are 11 T cell receptor beta chains from one sample sequenced in a study of radiotherapy plus CTLA-4 blockade in lung cancer. Generated by immunoSEQ multiplex PCR, the TCRdb table keeps only in-frame clones and is missing some. This table holds about 95,000 clones, about 81% found once. Sequenced material: peripheral blood, taken from a patient treated with radiotherapy plus ipilimumab. The receptors were sampled from a human donor with non-small cell lung cancer who had a partial response to radiotherapy plus ipilimumab.

J is TRBJ2-5 and V is TRBV25-1, with 10 bases that match TRBD2. Trimming removed 6 bases from V and 5 bases from J; junction bases left unmatched: 15. The length of the CDR3 is 17 residues. Germline CDR1 is MGHDK and CDR2 is SYGVNS. CDR3 in DNA: TGTGCCAGCAGCGCCGGGGGGAGCGGGAGGGCCTTGGAGACCCAGTACTTC. Residues: CASSAGGSGRALETQYF.

The J gene is TRBJ2-5, the V gene TRBV28; TRBD2 aligns across 8 bases. With V trimmed by 5 bases and J by 6 bases, 14 bases remained unmatched. Per the germline V gene, CDR1 is MDHEN and CDR2 is SYDVKM. The CDR3 loop spans 16 amino acids. The CDR3: CASSPSGLGSPKTQYF. CDR3 in DNA: TGTGCCAGCAGTCCATCGGGACTAGGGTCCCCCAAGACCCAGTACTTC.

J is TRBJ1-5 and V is TRBV6-1, with 7 bases fitting TRBD1. J lost 4 bases, V lost 4 bases, and 7 bases had no gene match. The CDR3 covers 15 residues. CDR1 is MNHNS and CDR2 is SASEGT in the germline V gene. The DNA for the CDR3 is TGTGCCAGCAGTGGACTGGGACAGCCGAATCAGCCCCAGCATTTT. Its protein product is CASSGLGQPNQPQHF.

J is TRBJ2-1 and V is TRBV18, with 12 bases aligning to TRBD2. CDR3 length: 15 residues. The germline V gene has CDR1 KGHSH and CDR2 LQKENI. The V segment lost 6 bases and the J segment 7 bases; nucleotides outside the gene matches: 7. The CDR3 loop reads CASSPSGRAENEQFF. CDR3 bases: TGTGCCAGCTCCCCTAGCGGGAGGGCCGAGAATGAGCAGTTCTTC.

The V call is TRBV11-2, the J call TRBJ1-1; 7 bases line up with TRBD1. CDR3 size: 14 residues. The trim removed 5 bases at V and 1 base at J, leaving 4 bases unmatched. CDR1 and CDR2 (germline): SGHAT, FQNNGV. Written as DNA, the CDR3 is TGTGCCAGCAGCCCGGGACAGCAGAACACTGAAGCTTTCTTT. Translation gives CASSPGQQNTEAFF.

V usage is TRBV5-1 and J usage is TRBJ1-1; TRBD1 is a possible D gene (6 bases). Germline loops: CDR1 SGHRS, CDR2 YFSETQ. The V and J ends lost 3 bases and 3 bases respectively, with 12 bases between them. The CDR3 has 14 residues. The CDR3 DNA sequence: TGCGCCAGCAGCTCACAGGGTGACGACACTGAAGCTTTCTTT. This translates into CASSSQGDDTEAFF.

The J gene is TRBJ1-1, the V gene TRBV7-2; a weak D match, TRBD1 (5 bases). The V and J ends lost 5 bases and 0 bases respectively, with 10 bases between them. The CDR3 is 14 amino acids. Germline assignment: CDR1 SGHTA and CDR2 FQGNSA. CDR3 in DNA: TGTGCCAGCAGCCCCCGGGGGGTGAACACTGAAGCTTTCTTT. Encoded protein: CASSPRGVNTEAFF.

The chain uses TRBV29-1 and TRBJ2-4, with a possible D match to TRBD1 (6 bases). V lost 0 bases and J lost 7, with 10 bases in between. Germline CDR1 SQVTM, CDR2 ANQGSEA. The CDR3 is 13 amino acids. CDR3 protein: CSVEEGRGNIQYF. In DNA form, the CDR3 reads TGCAGCGTTGAAGAGGGAAGGGGGAACATTCAGTACTTC.

The CDR3 is CASSPQEGVMNTEAFF. In DNA form, the CDR3 reads TGTGCCAGCAGCCCGCAGGAGGGTGTTATGAACACTGAAGCTTTCTTT. The chain employs TRBV5-4 and TRBJ1-1, with D hard to call. The CDR3 totals 16 residues. Germline loops: CDR1 SGHNT, CDR2 YYREEE (reference sequence). The V end lost 4 bases, the J end lost 0 bases, and 16 bases lay between the germline ends.

This rearrangement joins TRBV5-1 to TRBJ2-2, with TRBD1 matching 9 bases. The CDR3 is made up of 15 amino acids. The germline V gene has CDR1 SGHRS and CDR2 YFSETQ. With V trimmed by 4 bases and J by 7 bases, 8 bases remained unmatched. Here the CDR3 reads CASSVGQGDIGELFF. CDR3 nucleotides: TGCGCCAGCAGCGTGGGACAGGGAGACATCGGGGAGCTGTTTTTT.

This rearrangement joins TRBV6-1 to TRBJ1-2; 7 positions agree with TRBD1. This CDR3 is 14 amino acids long. Germline V gives CDR1 MNHNS, CDR2 SASEGT. V lost 9 bases to trimming and J lost 8 bases; unmatched junction nucleotides: 15. The CDR3 DNA reads as TGTGCCAGTGGATGGGACAGCCCGTCAGGGGGCTACACCTTC. Translation: CASGWDSPSGGYTF.